A single T cell receptor (beta chain) is shown here with its context. This specimen belongs to a study of CD8 T cells in Susac syndrome. The CDR3 loop spans 12 amino acids. Germline CDR1 reads SGHTS; CDR2 reads YDEGEE. Deletions cut 2 bases from V and 6 bases from J, with 6 bases between. Reverse transcription of roughly 0.45 to 1 ug RNA used random hexamers. It was immunoSEQ multiplex PCR that amplified TCR beta CDR3 across 54 Vbeta and 13 Jbeta. TCRdb fed the immunoSEQ multiplex PCR reads into MiXCR, producing one record per CDR3 protein. The sample includes hundreds of thousands of distinct CDR3 sequences, roughly 85% of them seen just once. From blood CD8+ and CD4+ T cells, the TCR beta chain was sequenced. It was treatment-naive patients with stable or active relapsing-remitting disease who made up the multiple sclerosis controls. Negative isolation yielded the CD8+ and CD4+ T cells, while FACS enriched the TEMRA cells.

V gene TRBV5-8 combines with J gene TRBJ2-1; D is undetermined. The TCR comes from a human donor with multiple sclerosis. Input material: CD8+ T cells from PBMCs. CDR3 residues: CASSLDTNEQFF. CDR3 coding DNA: TGTGCCAGCAGCTTAGACACCAATGAGCAGTTCTTC.